The T cell receptor (beta chain) under discussion was sequenced for a study of cytomegalovirus exposure and HLA in healthy donors. Although they were nominally healthy when sampled, donors likely had unrecorded immune exposures. PCR employed 60 Vbeta and 13 Jbeta primers. Only in-frame clones appear in the TCRdb table, and some are missing; sequencing was by immunoSEQ multiplex PCR. The table has over 200,000 clones, 75% to 80% seen once; the top ten hold about 2%. Study-wide results and limits: Association of a missense DCLRE1C variant with TCR beta V- and J-gene trimming was reported in a later analysis. Earlier analysis yielded a pattern in which most TCR beta V segments were productive about 90% or about 30% of the time.

A word on this clone: Its antigen is currently unknown.

This clonotype was obtained from a male donor in good health and CMV-seronegative. What was sequenced was PBMCs.

CDR3 protein: CASSPDSIGSGYTF. The CDR3 nucleotides read TGTGCCAGCAGCCCAGACAGTATAGGATCTGGCTACACCTTC. The chain carries TRBV7-9 and TRBJ1-2, with D maybe TRBD1 (5 bases). Trimming shortened V by 5 bases and J by 7 bases, and 17 bases separated the two germline ends. The length of the CDR3 is 14 residues. Per the germline V gene, CDR1 is SEHNR and CDR2 is FQNEAQ (reference sequence).